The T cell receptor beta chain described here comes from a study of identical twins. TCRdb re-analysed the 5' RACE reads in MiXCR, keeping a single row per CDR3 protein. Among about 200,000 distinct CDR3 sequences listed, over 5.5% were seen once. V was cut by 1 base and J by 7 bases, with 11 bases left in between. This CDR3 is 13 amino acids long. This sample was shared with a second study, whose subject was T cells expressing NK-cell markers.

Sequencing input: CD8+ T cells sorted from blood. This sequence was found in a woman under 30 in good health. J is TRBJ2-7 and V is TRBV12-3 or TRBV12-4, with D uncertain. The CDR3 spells CASSLDSLREQYF. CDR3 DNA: TGTGCCAGCAGTTTAGACAGTTTAAGGGAGCAGTACTTC.